The clone carrying this T cell receptor (beta chain) was detected only once. These data originate in a study of blood T cell repertoires in COVID-19. In germline, CDR1 is SGHNT, CDR2 YYREEE (reference sequence). The J segment lost 5 bases and the V segment lost 4 bases, leaving 5 bases of the junction unmatched. The CDR3 runs to 15 residues. Study processing details: Reference gene primers were amplified, and this amplification served to estimate nucleated cell counts. Here immunoSEQ multiplex PCR was the method, and the copy in TCRdb shows in-frame clones only, minus some. V and J calls and clone size are those listed in that table; D and trimming were worked out from the DNA. The table includes about 410,000 clones, 86% detected once.

The TCR originated in a young woman with active or convalescent COVID-19. The chain combines TRBV5-4 with TRBJ2-5; TRBD2 agrees at 13 bases. Material for sequencing was peripheral blood. The CDR3: CASSPGLAGVETQYF. The CDR3 bases are TGTGCCAGCAGCCCCGGACTAGCGGGGGTTGAGACCCAGTACTTC.